The 11 T cell receptor beta chains below come from one sample, sequenced in a study of read filtering for tumor transcriptome and immune sequencing. The library was built from 400 to 500 ng RNA with molecular barcoded adaptors for alpha/delta and beta/gamma chains. TCRdb processed the reads anew with MiXCR; each CDR3 protein has one entry. The repertoire has around 130,000 distinct CDR3 sequences, less than 15% of them found once; the top ten carry around 8.2%. Input material: a population of CD138-negative cells sorted from bone marrow. These receptors all come from a donor aged 40 or over with multiple myeloma.

In this sample, this clonotype turned up many times. CDR3 DNA sequence: TGTGCCACAGCAGGGGGCTGGAACGAGCAGTACTTC. The encoded protein is CATAGGWNEQYF. V is TRBV15 and J is TRBJ2-7, with 8 bases matching TRBD1. CDR1 and CDR2 (germline): LNHNV, YYDKDF (reference sequence). This CDR3 has 12 residues. Trimming took 9 bases from V and 5 from J; bases not matched to a gene: 6. Together with reference TRBV15 and TRBJ2-7, the CDR3 gives the full variable domain: DAMVIQNPRYQVTQFGKPVTLSCSQTLNHNVMYWYQQKSSQAPKLLFHYYDKDFNNEADTPDNFQSRRPNTSFCFLDIRSPGLGDTAMYLCATAGGWNEQYFGPGTRLTVT.

The rearrangement links TRBV27 to TRBJ2-3; 8 bases map to TRBD2. Germline lookup yields CDR1 MNHEY and CDR2 SMNVEV (reference sequence). The J segment lost 3 bases and the V segment lost 5 bases, leaving 7 bases of the junction unmatched. This CDR3 contains 15 residues. The CDR3 nucleotides read TGTGCCAGCAGTCGAACGGGACTAGTGACAGATACGCAGTATTTT. This codes for CASSRTGLVTDTQYF.

This clonotype was found many times. The V call is TRBV20-1, the J call TRBJ1-5; 7 nucleotides align to TRBD1. This CDR3 is 15 amino acids long. After removal of 0 bases from V and 7 bases from J, the junction contained 9 bases not matched to a gene. The germline gives CDR1 DFQATT, CDR2 SNEGSKA (reference sequence). CDR3 sequence (DNA): TGCAGTGCTAGAGATTATCAGGGGGGAAACCAGCCCCAGCATTTT. The encoded protein is CSARDYQGGNQPQHF.

In regard to this clonotype: Germline and junction disagree at one end, which may indicate a read error. Written as DNA, the CDR3 is TGTGCCAACAGCTTAGGACTAGCGGGAGGCCTTAGCTCCTCCAATGAGCAGTTCTTC. It specifies CANSLGLAGGLSSSNEQFF. The J gene is TRBJ2-1, the V gene TRBV7-9; 14 bases line up with TRBD2. This CDR3 comprises 19 residues. CDR1 is SEHNR, CDR2 FQNEAQ, per germline (reference sequence). Using reference TRBV7-9 and TRBJ2-1 for the parts outside the CDR3, the full variable domain is DTGVSQNPRHKITKRGQNVTFRCDPISEHNRLYWYRQTLGQGPEFLTYFQNEAQLEKSRLLSDRFSAERPKGSFSTLEIQRTEQGDSAMYLCANSLGLAGGLSSSNEQFFGPGTRLTVL.

Of note for this clonotype: Given a much more abundant clone one base away, this may be a read error. The chain has TRBV6-1 and TRBJ1-5, with D unclear. The length of the CDR3 is 13 residues. CDR1 is MNHNS and CDR2 is SASEGT in the germline V gene. The ends were cut back, 8 bases at V and 0 bases at J, with 8 bases in the middle. CDR3 in DNA: TGTGCCAGCGTCCCATTTAGCAATCAGCCCCAGCATTTT. Protein: CASVPFSNQPQHF.

There are many counts of this clonotype. The chain combines TRBV20-1 with TRBJ2-3; D possibly matches TRBD1 or TRBD2 (5 bases each). Germline V gene sequence: CDR1 DFQATT, CDR2 SNEGSKA (reference sequence). The CDR3 length is 14 residues. Trimming removed 6 bases from V and 4 bases from J, with 17 bases in between. The CDR3 reads CSAVGLFRADTQYF. CDR3 coding DNA: TGCAGTGCGGTTGGACTCTTCAGGGCAGATACGCAGTATTTT.

For this clonotype: A read error is possible here, since a much larger clone lies one base away. V is TRBV7-9 and J is TRBJ1-1, with unresolved D. The CDR3 extends over 14 amino acids. Germline loops: CDR1 SEHNR, CDR2 FQNEAQ (reference sequence). V lost 1 base and J 4 bases, leaving 10 bases between the germline ends. The CDR3 coding sequence is TGTGCCAGCAGCTTAGTGCCGGGCAGCACTGAAGCTTTCTTT. Translating gives CASSLVPGSTEAFF.

This clonotype was counted ten times or more. Relative to the germline gene, one junction end is altered; a read error may explain this. The chain couples TRBV10-2 to TRBJ1-5; tentatively, D is TRBD1 (5 bases). This CDR3 has 12 residues. Per the germline V gene, CDR1 is WSHSY and CDR2 is SAAADI. The CDR3 DNA reads TGTGCCAGCAGCCCCGCCGGGGGGCCCCAGCATTTT. Amino acid sequence: CASSPAGGPQHF.

The J gene is TRBJ2-2, the V gene TRBV10-1, with 10 bases fitting TRBD1. Losses at the gene ends were 4 bases for V and 0 bases for J; bases not matched to a gene: 5. The CDR3 contains 17 residues. Germline values: CDR1 WNHNN, CDR2 SYGVQD (reference sequence). The CDR3 loop reads CASSVGGTGANTGELFF. The CDR3, as DNA: TGCGCCAGCAGTGTAGGTGGGACAGGGGCGAACACCGGGGAGCTGTTTTTT.

This clonotype was counted ten times or more. This chain connects TRBV2 to TRBJ1-5; TRBD1 agrees at 7 bases. The ends lost 7 bases at V and 6 bases at J; junction bases unmatched: 9. The CDR3 contains 14 residues. Germline CDR1 and CDR2: SNHLY and FYNNEI. The CDR3 region is CASNPGQLGQPQHF. Here the CDR3 DNA reads TGTGCCAGCAACCCGGGACAGTTGGGTCAGCCCCAGCATTTT.

This clonotype came up many times. The chain uses TRBV18 and TRBJ2-1, with 8 nucleotides matching TRBD2. Germline loops: CDR1 KGHSH, CDR2 LQKENI. The CDR3 runs 16 residues. With V trimmed by 8 bases and J by 4 bases, 13 bases remained unmatched. As DNA, the CDR3 is TGTGCCAGCACGAAAGATAGCGGGGTATCATACAATGAGCAGTTCTTC. It encodes CASTKDSGVSYNEQFF.